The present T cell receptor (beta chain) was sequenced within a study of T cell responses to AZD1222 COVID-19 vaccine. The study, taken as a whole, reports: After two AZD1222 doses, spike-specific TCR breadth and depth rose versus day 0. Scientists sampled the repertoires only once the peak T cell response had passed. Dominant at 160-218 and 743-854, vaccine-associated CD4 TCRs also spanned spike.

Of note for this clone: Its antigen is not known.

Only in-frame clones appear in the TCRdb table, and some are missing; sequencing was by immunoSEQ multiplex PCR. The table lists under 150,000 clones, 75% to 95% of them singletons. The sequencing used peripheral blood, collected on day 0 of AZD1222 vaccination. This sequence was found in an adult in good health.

CDR3 nucleotide sequence: TGTGCCACCAGCAATGGCAGATACACAGATACGCAGTATTTT. Residues: CATSNGRYTDTQYF. The chain combines TRBV15 with TRBJ2-3; D uncertain. CDR3 length: 14 residues. Trimming took off 4 bases at V and 2 bases at J, with 10 bases between the two ends. CDR1 and CDR2 from the germline V gene are LNHNV and YYDKDF (reference sequence).